This is a list of T cell receptor beta chains from one sample in a study of T cell responses to AZD1222 COVID-19 vaccine. Only in-frame clones appear in the TCRdb table, and some are missing; sequencing was by immunoSEQ multiplex PCR. In the table there are approximately 150,000 clones, around 91% of which are singletons. Sequences were derived from peripheral blood, sampled on day 0 of AZD1222 vaccination. The source is an adult in good health. Both conserved end residues are part of each CDR3. D genes are given only for firm matches. Rows give clone size only sometimes, using once, few, many, or a class for an expanded clone.

J gene	D gene	V gene	clone size	CDR3 protein	CDR3 DNA
TRBJ1-4	.	TRBV20-1	.	CSASSIATNEKLFF	TGCAGTGCTAGTTCCATCGCAACTAATGAAAAACTGTTTTTT
TRBJ1-5	.	TRBV19	once	CASVGRGNQPQHF	TGTGCCAGTGTAGGCAGGGGCAATCAGCCCCAGCATTTT
TRBJ2-1	.	TRBV14	.	CASSLQAGREFF	TGTGCCAGCAGCCTACAAGCGGGTCGAGAGTTCTTC
TRBJ2-3	.	TRBV7-2	.	CASSLRSPDTQYF	TGTGCCAGCAGCTTAAGGTCCCCAGATACGCAGTATTTT
TRBJ1-1	TRBD1	TRBV6-2/TRBV6-3	.	CASSPTGITEAFF	TGTGCCAGCAGTCCGACAGGGATCACTGAAGCTTTCTTT
TRBJ1-6	.	TRBV7-2	.	CASSLGDSLNSPLHF	TGTGCCAGCAGCTTGGGCGACAGCCTTAATTCACCCCTCCACTTT
TRBJ2-7	.	TRBV11-2	.	CASSPSGWEQYF	TGTGCCAGCAGCCCCTCGGGGTGGGAGCAGTACTTC
TRBJ1-2	.	TRBV27	.	CASRYLGQGDYGYTF	TGTGCCAGCCGATACCTTGGCCAAGGGGACTATGGCTACACCTTC
TRBJ1-3	.	TRBV27	.	CASSLSSSGNTIYF	TGTGCCAGCAGCCTATCTTCATCTGGAAACACCATATATTTT
TRBJ2-1	.	TRBV2	.	CASSGGGYNEQFF	TGTGCCAGCAGTGGGGGCGGCTACAATGAGCAGTTCTTC
TRBJ2-1	TRBD1	TRBV27	.	CASSSLLRTGGRNEQFF	TGTGCCAGCAGTTCCCTTCTTCGGACAGGGGGTCGGAATGAGCAGTTCTTC
TRBJ1-1	.	TRBV5-1	.	CASSPRGVGAEAFF	TGCGCCAGCAGCCCGAGAGGGGTAGGCGCTGAAGCTTTCTTT
TRBJ1-2	.	TRBV30	.	CAWRQQGNGYTF	TGTGCCTGGAGACAGCAGGGAAATGGCTACACCTTC
TRBJ2-7	TRBD2	TRBV27	.	CASRLSAGGAYEQYF	TGTGCCAGCAGGCTCTCTGCGGGAGGGGCCTACGAGCAGTACTTC
TRBJ2-1	TRBD2	TRBV9	.	CASSVGLSSGTGYNEQFF	TGTGCCAGCAGCGTAGGTTTGTCTAGCGGGACCGGCTACAATGAGCAGTTCTTC
TRBJ1-1	.	TRBV19	.	CASSTGLGLNTEAFF	TGTGCCAGTAGTACGGGCCTAGGACTGAACACTGAAGCTTTCTTT
TRBJ2-3	TRBD2	TRBV6-5	.	CASSYSREGSTDTQYF	TGTGCCAGCAGTTACTCGAGGGAGGGTTCGACAGATACGCAGTATTTT
TRBJ1-6	TRBD1	TRBV6-5	.	CASSYQQGDSPLHF	TGTGCCAGCAGTTACCAACAGGGGGACTCACCCCTCCACTTT
TRBJ2-4	TRBD2	TRBV5-8	once	CASSRTSGRVRDIQYF	TGTGCCAGCAGCCGGACTAGCGGGAGGGTAAGGGACATTCAGTACTTC
TRBJ2-6	.	TRBV4-3	.	CATSEQVSGANVLTF	TGCGCCACCTCCGAACAGGTCTCTGGGGCCAACGTCCTGACTTTC
TRBJ1-6	.	TRBV28	.	CASSRMRGGSPLHF	TGTGCCAGCAGCCGAATGAGGGGCGGGTCACCCCTCCACTTT
TRBJ1-2	TRBD1	TRBV6-5	.	CASSRDRVGGYTF	TGTGCCAGCAGCCGTGACAGGGTTGGCGGCTACACCTTC
TRBJ2-2	.	TRBV4-3	.	CASSHYLRGTGELFF	TGCGCCAGCAGCCATTATCTACGGGGCACCGGGGAGCTGTTTTTT
TRBJ2-7	TRBD1	TRBV19	.	CASSIAGTATYEQYF	TGTGCCAGTAGTATAGCCGGGACAGCCACCTACGAGCAGTACTTC
TRBJ2-7	.	TRBV5-1	.	CASSPGGGDPYEQYF	TGCGCCAGCAGCCCGGGCGGGGGCGATCCCTACGAGCAGTACTTC
TRBJ2-2	TRBD2	TRBV3-1/TRBV3-2	.	CASSQDLLAENTGELFF	TGTGCCAGCAGCCAAGATCTGCTAGCGGAAAACACCGGGGAGCTGTTTTTT
TRBJ2-2	.	TRBV11-2	.	CASSLNTGELFF	TGTGCCAGCAGTCTTAACACCGGGGAGCTGTTTTTT
TRBJ2-7	.	TRBV7-2	.	CASSLGRAGGTNEQYF	TGTGCCAGCAGCTTAGGGAGGGCAGGGGGGACCAACGAGCAGTACTTC
TRBJ2-5	.	TRBV12-3/TRBV12-4	.	CASRAGAETQYF	TGTGCCAGCAGGGCGGGCGCAGAGACCCAGTACTTC
TRBJ2-7	.	TRBV18	.	CASSSVGAEEQYF	TGTGCCAGCTCATCGGTCGGGGCGGAGGAGCAGTACTTC
TRBJ1-2	TRBD1	TRBV19	few	CASSTTGSGYTF	TGTGCCAGTAGTACGACAGGGAGTGGCTACACCTTC
TRBJ2-7	.	TRBV7-8	.	CASSLGEEGYEQYF	TGTGCCAGCAGCTTGGGGGAGGAGGGCTACGAGCAGTACTTC
TRBJ1-1	TRBD1	TRBV5-5	.	CASSYRDSNTEAFF	TGTGCCAGCAGCTACCGGGACAGTAACACTGAAGCTTTCTTT
TRBJ1-3	.	TRBV7-9	.	CASSLQGRSGNTIYF	TGTGCCAGCAGCCTTCAGGGACGCTCTGGAAACACCATATATTTT
TRBJ1-5	.	TRBV28	.	CASSIRRIRLGNQPQHF	TGTGCCAGCAGTATACGACGGATAAGGTTGGGCAATCAGCCCCAGCATTTT
TRBJ2-5	.	TRBV28	.	CASSFGVAETQYF	TGTGCCAGCAGTTTTGGGGTTGCAGAGACCCAGTACTTC
TRBJ1-2	.	TRBV6-5	.	CAISRQANYGYTF	TGTGCCATCTCGAGGCAGGCCAACTATGGCTACACCTTC
TRBJ2-1	.	TRBV9	.	CASSASSESYNEQFF	TGTGCCAGCAGCGCGTCTAGCGAGTCCTACAATGAGCAGTTCTTC
TRBJ2-7	.	TRBV4-3	.	CASSQGHPAYEQYF	TGCGCCAGCAGCCAAGGGCACCCCGCCTACGAGCAGTACTTC
TRBJ2-2	TRBD1	TRBV6-5	.	CASYTGGSYGELFF	TGTGCCAGTTATACAGGGGGCTCTTACGGGGAGCTGTTTTTT
TRBJ2-1	.	TRBV5-1	few	CASSKTTPVAYNEQFF	TGCGCCAGCAGCAAGACTACCCCAGTCGCCTACAATGAGCAGTTCTTC
TRBJ1-5	.	TRBV4-3	.	CASSPSPMTNQPQHF	TGCGCCAGCAGCCCGAGCCCGATGACGAATCAGCCCCAGCATTTT
TRBJ2-2	.	TRBV3-1/TRBV3-2	.	CASSLLGNTGELFF	TGTGCCAGCAGCCTCCTGGGGAACACCGGGGAGCTGTTTTTT
TRBJ2-7	TRBD2	TRBV28	.	CASSFSSGTYEQYF	TGTGCCAGCAGTTTTTCGAGCGGGACCTACGAGCAGTACTTC
TRBJ2-1	TRBD1	TRBV11-2	.	CASSLPGTGNVNEQFF	TGTGCCAGCAGCCTACCCGGGACAGGGAATGTAAATGAGCAGTTCTTC
TRBJ2-1	.	TRBV9	.	CASSVGSNEQFF	TGTGCCAGCAGCGTAGGGTCCAATGAGCAGTTCTTC
TRBJ2-7	TRBD1	TRBV6-5	.	CASSRSGGQYEQYF	TGTGCCAGCAGCCGCTCAGGGGGCCAATACGAGCAGTACTTC
TRBJ1-2	.	TRBV28	once	CASGNPSGYTF	TGTGCCAGCGGAAATCCTAGCGGCTACACCTTC
TRBJ2-7	.	TRBV5-6	.	CASSLARLISYEQYF	TGTGCCAGCAGCTTGGCCCGACTGATCTCCTACGAGCAGTACTTC
TRBJ2-2	.	TRBV9	.	CASTRRPNTGELFF	TGTGCCAGCACTAGGCGCCCTAACACCGGGGAGCTGTTTTTT
TRBJ1-2	.	TRBV24-1	few	CATSAPGPRGYGYTF	TGTGCCACCAGTGCCCCTGGGCCGCGAGGTTATGGCTACACCTTC
TRBJ2-3	.	TRBV19	.	CASNMGAADTDTQYF	TGTGCCAGTAATATGGGCGCGGCGGATACAGATACGCAGTATTTT
TRBJ1-1	TRBD1	TRBV6-5	.	CATSRQGIDTEAFF	TGTGCCACCTCCCGACAGGGTATCGACACTGAAGCTTTCTTT
TRBJ1-6	.	TRBV27	.	CASSFRQTNNSPLHF	TGTGCCAGCAGTTTCCGACAGACAAATAATTCACCCCTCCACTTT
TRBJ1-5	TRBD1	TRBV18	once	CASSPGTGHEPQHF	TGTGCCAGCTCACCAGGGACAGGGCATGAGCCCCAGCATTTT